The TCR beta chain described here comes from a study of blood T cells in healthy people across ages. Study-wide background: In model experiments, template switching was able to capture about one barcoded beta molecule for every two T cells that were present. Study outcomes and limitations: TCR beta diversity was tightly associated with the proportion of naive T cells. Those diversity estimates obtained from one million T cells were thought to be underestimates. It was not possible, with unsorted PBMCs, to conclusively compare naive and antigen-experienced cells.

A note on this clonotype: Its antigen is undetermined.

Next came a second PCR, run for about 7 to 12 cycles, which used a sample-barcoded 5' primer along with a J-beta primer mix. TCRdb independently ran MiXCR on the 5' RACE reads; one entry per CDR3 protein. Of about 1.8 million distinct CDR3 sequences in the sample, roughly 50% are singletons; the top ten hold over 2%. V lost 2 bases and J lost 4, with 21 bases in between. The CDR3 runs to 17 residues. Germline V CDR1 and CDR2: SGDLS, YYNGEE. Material: blood. The receptor comes from a woman aged 40 to 49 in good health. The J gene is TRBJ1-1, the V gene TRBV9; unclear D gene. The CDR3 here is CASSVFPTVSDFTEAFF. The CDR3 coding sequence is TGTGCCAGCAGCGTTTTCCCGACTGTATCGGACTTCACTGAAGCTTTCTTT.